This passage covers 14 T cell receptor beta chains from one sample sequenced in a study of blood T cell repertoires in COVID-19 (TCRdb year 2020). Receptors were amplified or captured by the immunoSEQ multiplex PCR assay. The immuneACCESS repertoire file appears here via TCRdb, limited to in-frame rearrangements. These files lack a portion of the clones; in checked studies, under half of the deficit traces to unresolved V genes, and the cause of the others is not known. This sample lists 240,000 or so clones; roughly 87% were detected once. The top ten constitute more than 6% of the sample. Material for sequencing was peripheral blood. All receptors derive from a man in his 60s who had recovered from COVID-19.

The chain is built from TRBV6-5 and TRBJ2-7, with D possibly being TRBD1 (6 bases). Trimming left V 2 bases short and J 4 bases short, with 15 bases between. CDR3 length: 15 amino acids. Germline lookup yields CDR1 MNHEY and CDR2 SVGAGI. CDR3 sequence reads: CASSYRDKPHYEQYF. The CDR3 region has the DNA TGTGCCAGCAGTTACCGGGACAAACCACATTACGAGCAGTACTTC.

The V call is TRBV27, the J call TRBJ1-2, with 9 bases lining up with TRBD1. J gave up 4 bases and V 6 bases, and 3 bases lay outside the gene matches. Germline assignment: CDR1 MNHEY and CDR2 SMNVEV (reference sequence). This CDR3 contains 13 residues. Here the CDR3 reads CASRKTGGYGYTF. The CDR3 bases are TGTGCCAGCAGAAAGACAGGGGGCTATGGCTACACCTTC.

This chain links TRBV24-1 with TRBJ2-3; 8 bases are a match to TRBD2. The V and J ends lost 3 bases and 6 bases, in that order; junction bases with no gene match: 10. In germline, CDR1 is KGHDR, CDR2 SFDVKD. The CDR3 consists of 16 residues. The CDR3 DNA reads TGTGCCACCAGTGATCCCGGGAGGGGAGCCGAGGATACGCAGTATTTT. Translating it yields CATSDPGRGAEDTQYF.

This clone was found once. The chain couples TRBV9 to TRBJ2-1; 7 positions match TRBD2. Germline CDR1 and CDR2: SGDLS and YYNGEE. V was pared by 0 bases and J by 4 bases, with 4 bases of the junction left unmatched. CDR3 length: 15 amino acids. CDR3 in amino acids: CASSVGASGYNEQFF. In nucleotides, the CDR3 is TGTGCCAGCAGCGTAGGGGCTAGCGGATACAATGAGCAGTTCTTC.

CDR3 sequence (DNA): TGCGCCAGCAGCCAAGATCGCGGTAACACCGGGGAGCTGTTTTTT. Protein product: CASSQDRGNTGELFF. This sequence joins TRBV4-1 and TRBJ2-2, with D unresolved. CDR3 length: 15 amino acids. V was cut by 0 bases and J by 2 bases, with 7 bases left in between. Germline loops: CDR1 MGHRA, CDR2 YSYEKL.

The chain combines TRBV18 with TRBJ2-5; D might be TRBD2 (6 bases). Trimming stripped 3 bases from V and 6 bases from J, with 11 bases between. CDR3 length equals 13 residues. Germline CDR1 is KGHSH and CDR2 is LQKENI. Here the CDR3 reads CASSPPSAKTQYF. The CDR3 coding sequence is TGTGCCAGCTCACCCCCTAGCGCGAAGACCCAGTACTTC.

The chain is built from TRBV5-1 and TRBJ1-2, with unresolved D. V shed 4 bases and J shed 0 bases, with 10 bases lying between them. CDR1 is SGHRS, CDR2 YFSETQ, per germline. The CDR3 contains 14 residues. The CDR3 sequence is CASSVGLANYGYTF. The CDR3 DNA reads TGCGCCAGCAGCGTCGGACTGGCTAACTATGGCTACACCTTC.

This sequence joins TRBV9 and TRBJ1-3; no definite D call. From germline, CDR1 is SGDLS and CDR2 YYNGEE. This CDR3 spans 15 amino acids. V gave up 2 bases and J gave up 3 bases, with 12 bases separating them. The CDR3 nucleotides are TGTGCCAGCAGCGTTTCCCCATTACTTGGAAACACCATATATTTT. It specifies CASSVSPLLGNTIYF. Supplemented by reference TRBV9 and TRBJ1-3, the full variable domain reads DSGVTQTPKHLITATGQRVTLRCSPRSGDLSVYWYQQSLDQGLQFLIQYYNGEERAKGNILERFSAQQFPDLHSELNLSSLELGDSALYFCASSVSPLLGNTIYFGEGSWLTVV.

The genes are TRBV6-5 and TRBJ2-4, with a tentative D call TRBD1 (5 bases). This CDR3 spans 15 amino acids. The germline V gene has CDR1 MNHEY and CDR2 SVGAGI. V lost 5 bases and J 0 bases, leaving 11 bases between the germline ends. CDR3: CASSRQNLAKNIQYF. In DNA, the CDR3 is TGTGCCAGCAGTCGACAGAACCTAGCCAAAAACATTCAGTACTTC.

The chain couples TRBV3-1 (or the pseudogene TRBV3-2) to TRBJ2-7; D is uncertain. V lost 2 bases, J lost 2 bases, and 13 bases lay in between. Germline V lookup: CDR1 LGHDT, CDR2 YNNKEL (reference sequence). This CDR3 has 15 residues. DNA of the CDR3: TGTGCCAGCAGCCAACTCCGCGGTTCCCCCTACGAGCAGTACTTC. It translates to CASSQLRGSPYEQYF.

The chain links TRBV6-1 to TRBJ1-3, with TRBD1 matching 7 bases. Germline values: CDR1 MNHNS, CDR2 SASEGT. The J segment lost 3 bases and the V segment lost 0 bases, leaving 5 bases of the junction unmatched. CDR3 size: 16 residues. The CDR3 nucleotides are TGTGCCAGCAGTGAAGCGCTATCAGGGGGTGGAAACACCATATATTTT. It codes for CASSEALSGGGNTIYF.

The chain couples TRBV4-2 to TRBJ1-1, with D possibly being TRBD1 (5 bases). The V gene lost 0 bases and the J gene lost 6 bases, with 11 bases spanning the gap. Germline CDR1 and CDR2: LGHNA and YNFKEQ. This CDR3 has 14 amino acids. In nucleotides, the CDR3 is TGTGCCAGCAGCCAAGATCGGAGGGGTTCTGAAGCTTTCTTT. Amino acid sequence: CASSQDRRGSEAFF.

For the CDR3, the DNA is TGTGCCAGCAGCCAAGCCCCAGGTCAGCCCCAGCATTTT. Its protein is CASSQAPGQPQHF. The V and J genes are TRBV3-1 (or the pseudogene TRBV3-2) and TRBJ1-5; D uncertain. The CDR3 spans 13 residues. Trimming took 1 base from V and 6 from J, leaving 7 bases between them. From germline, CDR1 is LGHDT and CDR2 YNNKEL (reference sequence).

This chain uses TRBV5-1 with TRBJ2-1; TRBD2 matches at 10 bases. V dropped 0 bases and J dropped 6; count of bases not matched to a gene: 3. Germline loops: CDR1 SGHRS, CDR2 YFSETQ. The CDR3 is 15 amino acids. The CDR3 protein is CASSLDVAGGNEQFF. CDR3 DNA: TGCGCCAGCAGCTTGGACGTAGCGGGGGGCAATGAGCAGTTCTTC.